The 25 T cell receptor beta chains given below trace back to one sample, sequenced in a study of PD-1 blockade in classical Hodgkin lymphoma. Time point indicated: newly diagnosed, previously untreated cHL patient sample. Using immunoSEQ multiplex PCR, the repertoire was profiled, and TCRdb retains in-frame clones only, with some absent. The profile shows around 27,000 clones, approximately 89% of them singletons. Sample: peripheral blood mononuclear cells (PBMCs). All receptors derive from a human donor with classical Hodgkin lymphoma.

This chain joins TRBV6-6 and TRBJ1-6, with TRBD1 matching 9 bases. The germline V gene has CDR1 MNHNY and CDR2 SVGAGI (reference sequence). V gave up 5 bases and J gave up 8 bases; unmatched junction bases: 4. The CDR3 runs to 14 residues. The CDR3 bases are TGTGCCAGCAGTGGGACAGGGCTGTATTCACCCCTCCACTTT. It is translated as CASSGTGLYSPLHF.

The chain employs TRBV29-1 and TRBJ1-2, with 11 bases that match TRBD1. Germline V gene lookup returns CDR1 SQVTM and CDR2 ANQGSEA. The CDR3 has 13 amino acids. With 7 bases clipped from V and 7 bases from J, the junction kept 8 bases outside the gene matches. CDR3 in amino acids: CSAVGTGGSGYTF. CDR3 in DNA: TGCAGCGCCGTCGGGACAGGGGGTAGTGGCTACACCTTC.

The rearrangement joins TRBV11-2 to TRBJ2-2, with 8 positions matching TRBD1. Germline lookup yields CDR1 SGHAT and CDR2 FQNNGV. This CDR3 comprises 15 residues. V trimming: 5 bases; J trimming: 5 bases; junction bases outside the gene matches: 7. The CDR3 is CASSIGQGPTGELFF. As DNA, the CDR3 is TGTGCCAGCAGCATTGGACAGGGACCTACCGGGGAGCTGTTTTTT. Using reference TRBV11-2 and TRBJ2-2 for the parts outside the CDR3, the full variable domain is EAGVAQSPRYKIIEKRQSVAFWCNPISGHATLYWYQQILGQGPKLLIQFQNNGVVDDSQLPKDRFSAERLKGVDSTLKIQPAKLEDSAVYLCASSIGQGPTGELFFGEGSRLTVL.

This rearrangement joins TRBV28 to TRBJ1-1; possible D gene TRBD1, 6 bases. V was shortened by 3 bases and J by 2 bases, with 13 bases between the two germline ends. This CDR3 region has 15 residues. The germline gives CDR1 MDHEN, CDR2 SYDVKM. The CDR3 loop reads CASSFLQGPNTEAFF. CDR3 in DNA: TGTGCCAGCAGTTTCCTTCAGGGGCCAAACACTGAAGCTTTCTTT.

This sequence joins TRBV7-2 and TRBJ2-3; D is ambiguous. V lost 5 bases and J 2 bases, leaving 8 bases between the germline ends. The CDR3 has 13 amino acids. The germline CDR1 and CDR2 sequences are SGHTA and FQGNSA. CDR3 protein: CASSQKYTDTQYF. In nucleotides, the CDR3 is TGTGCCAGCAGCCAAAAATACACAGATACGCAGTATTTT.

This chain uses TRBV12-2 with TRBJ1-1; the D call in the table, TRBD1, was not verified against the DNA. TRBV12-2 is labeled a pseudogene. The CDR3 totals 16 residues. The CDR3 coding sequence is TGTGCAAGTCGCCCTAATCCAGGACAGGGGGTCACTGAAGCTTTCTTT. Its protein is CASRPNPGQGVTEAFF.

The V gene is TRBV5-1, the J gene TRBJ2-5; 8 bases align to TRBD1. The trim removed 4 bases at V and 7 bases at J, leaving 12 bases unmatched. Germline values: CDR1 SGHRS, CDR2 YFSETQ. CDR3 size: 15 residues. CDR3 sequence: CASSPAAGGPRTQYF. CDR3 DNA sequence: TGCGCCAGCAGCCCGGCAGCAGGGGGCCCCAGGACCCAGTACTTC.

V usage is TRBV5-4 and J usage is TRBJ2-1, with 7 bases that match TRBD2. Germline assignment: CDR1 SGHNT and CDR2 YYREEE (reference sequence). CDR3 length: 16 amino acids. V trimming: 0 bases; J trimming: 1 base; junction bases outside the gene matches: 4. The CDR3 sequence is CASSLGLAESYNEQFF. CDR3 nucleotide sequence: TGTGCCAGCAGCTTGGGTCTAGCGGAATCCTACAATGAGCAGTTCTTC.

CDR3 in amino acids: CASSLGLAEILSTDTQYF. Written as DNA, the CDR3 is TGTGCCAGCAGCTTAGGACTAGCGGAAATCCTTAGCACAGATACGCAGTATTTT. The chain employs TRBV7-2 and TRBJ2-3; 9 bases fit TRBD2. Looked up from germline, CDR1 is SGHTA and CDR2 is FQGNSA. V was clipped by 1 base and J by 0 bases; unmatched bases: 8. The CDR3 is 18 amino acids.

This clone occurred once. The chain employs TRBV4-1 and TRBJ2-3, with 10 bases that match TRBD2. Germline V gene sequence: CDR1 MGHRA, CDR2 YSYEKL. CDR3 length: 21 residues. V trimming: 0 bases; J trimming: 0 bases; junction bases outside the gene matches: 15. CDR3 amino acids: CASSQDPAFLAGEPSTDTQYF. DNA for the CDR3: TGCGCCAGCAGCCAAGATCCAGCGTTCCTAGCGGGGGAACCTAGCACAGATACGCAGTATTTT.

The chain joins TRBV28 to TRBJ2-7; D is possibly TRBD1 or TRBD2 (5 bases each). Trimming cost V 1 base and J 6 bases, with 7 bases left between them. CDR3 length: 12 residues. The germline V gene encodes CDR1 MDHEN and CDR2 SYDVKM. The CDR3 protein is CASSLSGGEQYF. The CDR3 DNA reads TGTGCCAGCAGTTTATCTGGGGGCGAGCAGTACTTC.

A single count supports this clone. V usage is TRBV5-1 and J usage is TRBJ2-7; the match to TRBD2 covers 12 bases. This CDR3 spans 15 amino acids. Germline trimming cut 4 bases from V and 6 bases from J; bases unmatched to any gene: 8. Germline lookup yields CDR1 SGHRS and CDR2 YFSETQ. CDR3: CASSPLAGGPPEQYF. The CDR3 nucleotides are TGCGCCAGCAGCCCTCTAGCGGGAGGGCCTCCCGAGCAGTACTTC.

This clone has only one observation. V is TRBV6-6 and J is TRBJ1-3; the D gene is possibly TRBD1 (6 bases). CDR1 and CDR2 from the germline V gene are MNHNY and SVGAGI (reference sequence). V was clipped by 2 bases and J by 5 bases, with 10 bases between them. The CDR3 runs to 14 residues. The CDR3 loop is CASSYDGGRNTIYF. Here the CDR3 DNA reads TGTGCCAGCAGTTACGACGGGGGCAGAAACACCATATATTTT.

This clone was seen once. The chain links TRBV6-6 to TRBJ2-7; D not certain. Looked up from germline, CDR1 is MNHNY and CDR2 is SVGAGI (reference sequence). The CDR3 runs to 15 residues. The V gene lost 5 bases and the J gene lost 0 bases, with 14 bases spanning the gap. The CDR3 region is CASSPSAGSSYEQYF. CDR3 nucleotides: TGTGCCAGCAGTCCGTCGGCAGGTAGCTCCTACGAGCAGTACTTC.

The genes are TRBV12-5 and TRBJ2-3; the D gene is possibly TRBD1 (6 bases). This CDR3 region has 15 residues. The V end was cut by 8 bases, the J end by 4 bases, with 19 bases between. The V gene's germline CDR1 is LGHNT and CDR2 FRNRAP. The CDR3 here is CASTISVRGSDTQYF. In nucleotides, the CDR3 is TGTGCTAGTACTATAAGTGTCAGGGGCTCAGATACGCAGTATTTT.

In DNA, the CDR3 is TGCGCCAGCAGCTTCTCCCCAGGGGTTGAGACTGAAGCTTTCTTT. Translation: CASSFSPGVETEAFF. This chain connects TRBV5-1 to TRBJ1-1, with D tentatively TRBD1 (6 bases). Germline CDR1 reads SGHRS; CDR2 reads YFSETQ. Trimming pared 2 bases from V and 5 bases from J, leaving 16 bases between. The CDR3 has 15 amino acids.

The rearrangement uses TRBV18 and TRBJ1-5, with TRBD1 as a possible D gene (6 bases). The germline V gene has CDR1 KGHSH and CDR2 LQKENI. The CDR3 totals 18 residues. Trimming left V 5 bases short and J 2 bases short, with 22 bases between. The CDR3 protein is CASSIRGRGPGGNQPQHF. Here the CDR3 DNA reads TGTGCCAGCTCAATACGGGGCAGGGGCCCTGGGGGCAATCAGCCCCAGCATTTT.

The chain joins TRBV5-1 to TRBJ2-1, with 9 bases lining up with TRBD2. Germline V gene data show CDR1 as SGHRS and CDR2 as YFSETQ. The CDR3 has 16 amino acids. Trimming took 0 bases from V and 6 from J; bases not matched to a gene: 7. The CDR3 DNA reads TGCGCCAGCAGCTTGGTAGACGCGGGAGGGCCCAATGAGCAGTTCTTC. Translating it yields CASSLVDAGGPNEQFF.

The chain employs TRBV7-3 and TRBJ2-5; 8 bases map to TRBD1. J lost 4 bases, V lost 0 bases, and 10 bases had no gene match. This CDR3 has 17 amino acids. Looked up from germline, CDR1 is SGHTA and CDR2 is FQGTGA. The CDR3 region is CASSLTGRGLVPETQYF. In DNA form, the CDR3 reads TGTGCCAGCAGCTTAACCGGCAGGGGGCTCGTTCCAGAGACCCAGTACTTC.

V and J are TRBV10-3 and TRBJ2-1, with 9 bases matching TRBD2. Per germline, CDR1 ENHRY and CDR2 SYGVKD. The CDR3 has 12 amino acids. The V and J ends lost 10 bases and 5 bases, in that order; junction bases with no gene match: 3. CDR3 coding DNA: TGTGCCACGTCTAGCGGGGACAATGAGCAGTTCTTC. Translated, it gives CATSSGDNEQFF.

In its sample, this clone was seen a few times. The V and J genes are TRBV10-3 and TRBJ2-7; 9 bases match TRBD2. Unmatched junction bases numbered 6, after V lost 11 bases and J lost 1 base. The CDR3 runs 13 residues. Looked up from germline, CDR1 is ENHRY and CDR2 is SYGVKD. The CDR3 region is CAAGLAASYEQYF. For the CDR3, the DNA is TGTGCCGCGGGACTAGCTGCGTCCTACGAGCAGTACTTC.

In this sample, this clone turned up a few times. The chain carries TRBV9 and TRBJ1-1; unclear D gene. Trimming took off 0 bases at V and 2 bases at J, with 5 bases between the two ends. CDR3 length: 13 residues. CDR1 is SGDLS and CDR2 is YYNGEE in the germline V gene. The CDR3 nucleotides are TGTGCCAGCAGCGTAGCTGGAAACACTGAAGCTTTCTTT. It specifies CASSVAGNTEAFF.

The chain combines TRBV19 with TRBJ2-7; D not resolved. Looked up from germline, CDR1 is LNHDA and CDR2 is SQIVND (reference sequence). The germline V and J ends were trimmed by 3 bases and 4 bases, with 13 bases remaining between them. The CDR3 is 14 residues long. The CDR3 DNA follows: TGTGCCAGTAGTATCTCCGCTCGGCGATACGAGCAGTACTTC. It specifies CASSISARRYEQYF.

The CDR3 DNA is TGTGCCAGCAGTTCAGGGTTTGTAGGCCAGCCCCAGCATTTT. This gives the protein CASSSGFVGQPQHF. The rearrangement joins TRBV6-6 to TRBJ1-5; tentative D call: TRBD1 (5 bases). Germline-derived CDR1 and CDR2 are MNHNY and SVGAGI (reference sequence). The CDR3 length is 14 residues. V gave up 4 bases and J gave up 7 bases, with 14 bases separating them.

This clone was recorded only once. The CDR3 DNA is TGTGCCAGCAGTTCGGTCAGCGCAGGGACAGATACGCAGTATTTT. Protein sequence: CASSSVSAGTDTQYF. The rearrangement uses TRBV6-5 and TRBJ2-3; weak D call: TRBD1 (5 bases). CDR1 MNHEY and CDR2 SVGAGI come from the germline V gene. Trimming took off 4 bases at V and 3 bases at J, with 14 bases between the two ends. The CDR3 spans 15 residues.